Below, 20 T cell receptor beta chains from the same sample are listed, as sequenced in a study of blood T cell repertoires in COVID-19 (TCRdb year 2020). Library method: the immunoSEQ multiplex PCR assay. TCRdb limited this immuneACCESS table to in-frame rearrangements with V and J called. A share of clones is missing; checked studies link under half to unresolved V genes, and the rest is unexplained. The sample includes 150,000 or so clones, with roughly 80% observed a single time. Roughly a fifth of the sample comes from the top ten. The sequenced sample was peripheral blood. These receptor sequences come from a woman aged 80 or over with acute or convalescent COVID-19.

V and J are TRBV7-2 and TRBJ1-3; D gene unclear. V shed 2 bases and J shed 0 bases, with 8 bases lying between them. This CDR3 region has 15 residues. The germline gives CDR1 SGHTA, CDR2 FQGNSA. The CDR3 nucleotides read TGTGCCAGCAGCTTACAGCGTTTCTCTGGAAACACCATATATTTT. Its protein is CASSLQRFSGNTIYF.

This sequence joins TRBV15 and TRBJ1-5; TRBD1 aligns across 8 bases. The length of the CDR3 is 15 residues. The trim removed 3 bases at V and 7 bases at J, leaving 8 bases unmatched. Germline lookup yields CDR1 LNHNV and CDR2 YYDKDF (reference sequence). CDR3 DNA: TGTGCCACCAGCAGTGTTACAGGGGGTGGACAGCCCCAGCATTTT. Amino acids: CATSSVTGGGQPQHF.

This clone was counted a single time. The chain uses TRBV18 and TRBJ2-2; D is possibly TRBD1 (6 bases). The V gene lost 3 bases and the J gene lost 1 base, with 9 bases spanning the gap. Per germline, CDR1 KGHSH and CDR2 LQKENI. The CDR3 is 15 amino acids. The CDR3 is CASSPPGQNTGELFF. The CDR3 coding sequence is TGTGCCAGCTCACCCCCGGGACAGAACACCGGGGAGCTGTTTTTT.

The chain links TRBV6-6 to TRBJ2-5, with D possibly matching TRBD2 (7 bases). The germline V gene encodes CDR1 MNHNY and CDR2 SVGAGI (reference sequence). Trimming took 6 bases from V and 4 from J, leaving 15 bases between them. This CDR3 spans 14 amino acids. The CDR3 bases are TGTGCCAGCAGGGGTACGGGGGGCGTAGAGACCCAGTACTTC. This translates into CASRGTGGVETQYF.

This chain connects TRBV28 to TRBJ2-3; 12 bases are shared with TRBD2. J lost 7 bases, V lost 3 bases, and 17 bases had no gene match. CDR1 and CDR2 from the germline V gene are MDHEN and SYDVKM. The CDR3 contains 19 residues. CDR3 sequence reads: CASSFRTGTSGLYIHTQYF. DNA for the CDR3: TGTGCCAGCAGTTTTAGGACCGGGACTAGCGGGTTATACATTCATACGCAGTATTTT.

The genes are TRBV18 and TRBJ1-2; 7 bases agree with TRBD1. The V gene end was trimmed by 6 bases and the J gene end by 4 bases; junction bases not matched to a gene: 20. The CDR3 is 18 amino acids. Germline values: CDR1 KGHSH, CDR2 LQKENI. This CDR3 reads CASSPPGVGVTGSYGYTF. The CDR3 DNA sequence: TGTGCCAGCTCTCCCCCCGGAGTCGGTGTGACAGGGAGCTATGGCTACACCTTC.

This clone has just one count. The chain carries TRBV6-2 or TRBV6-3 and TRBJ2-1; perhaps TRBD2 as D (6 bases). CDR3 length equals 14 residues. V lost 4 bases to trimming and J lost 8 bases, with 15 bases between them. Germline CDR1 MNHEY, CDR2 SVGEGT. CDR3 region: CASSFTGTRDEQFF. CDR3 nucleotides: TGTGCCAGCAGTTTCACCGGGACTCGGGATGAGCAGTTCTTC.

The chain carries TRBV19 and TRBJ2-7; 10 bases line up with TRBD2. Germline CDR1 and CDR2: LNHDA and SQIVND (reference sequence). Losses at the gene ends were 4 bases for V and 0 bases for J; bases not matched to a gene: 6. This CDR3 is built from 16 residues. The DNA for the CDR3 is TGTGCCAGTAGTAAACTAGCGGGAATGACCTCCTACGAGCAGTACTTC. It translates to CASSKLAGMTSYEQYF.

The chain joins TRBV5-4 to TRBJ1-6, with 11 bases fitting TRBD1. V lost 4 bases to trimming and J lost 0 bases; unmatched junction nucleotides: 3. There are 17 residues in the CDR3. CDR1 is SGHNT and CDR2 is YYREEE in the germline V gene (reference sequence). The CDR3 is CASSTGTGGSYNSPLHF. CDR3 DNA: TGTGCCAGCAGCACCGGGACAGGGGGCTCCTATAATTCACCCCTCCACTTT.

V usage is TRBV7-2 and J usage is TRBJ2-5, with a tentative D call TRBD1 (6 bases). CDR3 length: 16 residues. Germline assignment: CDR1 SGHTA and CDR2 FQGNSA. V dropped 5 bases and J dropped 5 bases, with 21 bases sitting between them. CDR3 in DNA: TGTGCCAGCAGCCATAACAGGGATCGATTGGAGGAGACCCAGTACTTC. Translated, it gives CASSHNRDRLEETQYF.

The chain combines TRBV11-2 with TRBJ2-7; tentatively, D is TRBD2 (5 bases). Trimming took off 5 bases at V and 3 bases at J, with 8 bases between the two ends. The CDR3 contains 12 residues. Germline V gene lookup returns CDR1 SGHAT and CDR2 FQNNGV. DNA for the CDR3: TGTGCCAGCAGCCCCGCGGGCTACGAGCAGTACTTC. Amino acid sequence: CASSPAGYEQYF.

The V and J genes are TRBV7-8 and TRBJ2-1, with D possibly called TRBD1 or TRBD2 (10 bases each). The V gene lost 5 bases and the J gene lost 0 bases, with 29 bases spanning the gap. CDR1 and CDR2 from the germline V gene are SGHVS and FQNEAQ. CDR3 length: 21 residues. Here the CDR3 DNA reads TGTGCCAGCAGCACAGACAGGGGGCGGGCTAGCGGGGGAAGCTCCTACAATGAGCAGTTCTTC. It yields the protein CASSTDRGRASGGSSYNEQFF.

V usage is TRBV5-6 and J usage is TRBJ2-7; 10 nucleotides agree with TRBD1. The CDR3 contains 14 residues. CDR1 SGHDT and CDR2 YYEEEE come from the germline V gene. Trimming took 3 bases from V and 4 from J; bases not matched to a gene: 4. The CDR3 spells CASSSDRGLYEQYF. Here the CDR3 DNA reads TGTGCCAGCAGCTCAGACAGGGGGCTTTACGAGCAGTACTTC.

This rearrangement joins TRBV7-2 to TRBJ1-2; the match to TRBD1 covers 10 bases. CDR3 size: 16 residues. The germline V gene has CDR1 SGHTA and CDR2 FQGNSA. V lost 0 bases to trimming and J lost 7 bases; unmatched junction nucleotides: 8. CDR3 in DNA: TGTGCCAGCAGCTTAGCGCGGGGAGGACAGGGGGGTGGCTACACCTTC. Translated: CASSLARGGQGGGYTF. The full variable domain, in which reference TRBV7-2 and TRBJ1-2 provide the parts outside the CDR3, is GAGVSQSPSNKVTEKGKDVELRCDPISGHTALYWYRQSLGQGLEFLIYFQGNSAPDKSGLPSDRFSAERTGGSVSTLTIQRTQQEDSAVYLCASSLARGGQGGGYTFGSGTRLTVV.

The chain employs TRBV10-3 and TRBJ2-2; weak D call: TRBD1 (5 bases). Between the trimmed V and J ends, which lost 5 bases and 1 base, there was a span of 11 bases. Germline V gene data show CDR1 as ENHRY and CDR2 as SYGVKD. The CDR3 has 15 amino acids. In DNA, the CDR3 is TGTGCCATCAGTTTTTATACAGGGAACACCGGGGAGCTGTTTTTT. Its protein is CAISFYTGNTGELFF.

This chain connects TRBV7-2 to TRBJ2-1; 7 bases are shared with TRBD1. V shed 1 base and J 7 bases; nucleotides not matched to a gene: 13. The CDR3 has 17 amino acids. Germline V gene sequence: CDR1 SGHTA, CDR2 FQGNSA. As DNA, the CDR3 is TGTGCCAGCAGCTTAGGGACCCCGGGACAGCAAGGGAATGAGCAGTTCTTC. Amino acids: CASSLGTPGQQGNEQFF. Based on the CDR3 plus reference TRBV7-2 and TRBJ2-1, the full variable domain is GAGVSQSPSNKVTEKGKDVELRCDPISGHTALYWYRQSLGQGLEFLIYFQGNSAPDKSGLPSDRFSAERTGGSVSTLTIQRTQQEDSAVYLCASSLGTPGQQGNEQFFGPGTRLTVL.

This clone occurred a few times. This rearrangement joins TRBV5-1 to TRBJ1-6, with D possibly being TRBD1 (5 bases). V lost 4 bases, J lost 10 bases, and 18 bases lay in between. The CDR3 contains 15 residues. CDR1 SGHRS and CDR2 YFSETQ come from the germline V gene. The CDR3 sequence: CASSPSGGENSPLHF. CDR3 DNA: TGCGCCAGCAGCCCCTCGGGGGGAGAGAACTCACCCCTCCACTTT.

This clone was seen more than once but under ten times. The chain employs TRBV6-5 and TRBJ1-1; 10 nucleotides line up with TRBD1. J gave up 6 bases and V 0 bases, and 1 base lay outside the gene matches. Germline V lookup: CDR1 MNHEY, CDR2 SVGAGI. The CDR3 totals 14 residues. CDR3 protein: CASSYSGQGAEAFF. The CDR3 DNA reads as TGTGCCAGCAGTTACTCCGGACAGGGGGCTGAAGCTTTCTTT.

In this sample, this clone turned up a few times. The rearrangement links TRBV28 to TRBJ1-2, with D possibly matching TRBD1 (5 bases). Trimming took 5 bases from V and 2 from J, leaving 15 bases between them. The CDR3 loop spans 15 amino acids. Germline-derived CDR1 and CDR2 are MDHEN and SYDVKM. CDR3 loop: CASSGALHSNYGYTF. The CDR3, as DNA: TGTGCCAGCAGTGGGGCTTTGCATTCGAACTATGGCTACACCTTC.

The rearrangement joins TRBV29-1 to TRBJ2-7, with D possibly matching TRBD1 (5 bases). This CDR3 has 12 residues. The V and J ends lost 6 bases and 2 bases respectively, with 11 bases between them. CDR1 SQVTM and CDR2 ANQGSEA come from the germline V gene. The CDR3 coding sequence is TGCAGCGTCTTACAGGAGACCTACGAGCAGTACTTC. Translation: CSVLQETYEQYF.